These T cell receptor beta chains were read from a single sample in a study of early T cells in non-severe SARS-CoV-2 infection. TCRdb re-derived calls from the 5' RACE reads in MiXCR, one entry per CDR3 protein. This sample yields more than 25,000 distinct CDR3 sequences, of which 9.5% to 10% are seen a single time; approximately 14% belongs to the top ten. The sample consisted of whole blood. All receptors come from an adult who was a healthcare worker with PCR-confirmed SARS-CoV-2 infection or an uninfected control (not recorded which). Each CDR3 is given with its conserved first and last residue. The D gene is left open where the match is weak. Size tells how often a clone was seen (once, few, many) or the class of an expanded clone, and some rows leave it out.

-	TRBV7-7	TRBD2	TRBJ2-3	CASSLVSGGSDTQYF	TGTGCCAGCAGCTTGGTTAGCGGGGGATCGGATACGCAGTATTTT
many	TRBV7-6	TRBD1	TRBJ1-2	CASSPGGNGYTF	TGTGCCAGCAGCCCAGGGGGGAATGGCTACACCTTC
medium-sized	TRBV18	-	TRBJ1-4	CASSPPTGLVGEKLFF	TGTGCCAGCTCACCACCCACCGGACTCGTCGGCGAAAAACTGTTTTTT
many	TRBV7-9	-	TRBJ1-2	CASSLDTGPYGYTF	TGTGCCAGCAGCTTAGATACAGGCCCCTATGGCTACACCTTC
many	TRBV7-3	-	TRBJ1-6	CASSLTGAPDSPLHF	TGTGCCAGCAGCTTAACAGGGGCCCCTGATTCACCCCTCCACTTT
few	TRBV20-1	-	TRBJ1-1	CSARDWGEAFF	TGCAGTGCTAGGGATTGGGGTGAAGCTTTCTTT
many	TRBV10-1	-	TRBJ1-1	CASSPGDPATEAFF	TGCGCCAGCAGTCCCGGGGACCCGGCCACTGAAGCTTTCTTT
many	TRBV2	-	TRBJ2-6	CASSDDSWIGANVLTF	TGTGCCAGCAGTGATGACAGTTGGATAGGGGCCAACGTCCTGACTTTC
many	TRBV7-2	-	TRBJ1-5	CASSLRGQPQHF	TGTGCCAGCAGCTTACGTGGTCAGCCCCAGCATTTT
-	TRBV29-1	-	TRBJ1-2	CSVRGVGYTF	TGCAGCGTTCGCGGCGTTGGCTACACCTTC
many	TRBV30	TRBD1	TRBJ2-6	CAWSVLRTGAFFGANVLTF	TGTGCCTGGAGTGTACTTAGGACAGGGGCATTCTTTGGGGCCAACGTCCTGACTTTC
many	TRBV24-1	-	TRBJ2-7	CATADGASYEQYF	TGTGCGACCGCGGACGGTGCCTCCTACGAGCAGTACTTC
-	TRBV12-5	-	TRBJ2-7	CASTPSMRADSYEQYF	TGTGCTAGTACCCCCAGTATGAGGGCAGACTCCTACGAGCAGTACTTC
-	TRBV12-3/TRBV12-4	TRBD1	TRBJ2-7	CASSLWGTGTYEQYF	TGTGCCAGCAGTTTATGGGGGACAGGAACCTACGAGCAGTACTTC
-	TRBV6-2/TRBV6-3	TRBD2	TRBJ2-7	CAIDPPGLGSPTEQYF	TGTGCCATCGATCCACCGGGACTAGGTTCTCCTACCGAGCAGTACTTC
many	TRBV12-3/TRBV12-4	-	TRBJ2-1	CASGGSSYNEQFF	TGTGCCAGCGGGGGGAGCTCCTACAATGAGCAGTTCTTC